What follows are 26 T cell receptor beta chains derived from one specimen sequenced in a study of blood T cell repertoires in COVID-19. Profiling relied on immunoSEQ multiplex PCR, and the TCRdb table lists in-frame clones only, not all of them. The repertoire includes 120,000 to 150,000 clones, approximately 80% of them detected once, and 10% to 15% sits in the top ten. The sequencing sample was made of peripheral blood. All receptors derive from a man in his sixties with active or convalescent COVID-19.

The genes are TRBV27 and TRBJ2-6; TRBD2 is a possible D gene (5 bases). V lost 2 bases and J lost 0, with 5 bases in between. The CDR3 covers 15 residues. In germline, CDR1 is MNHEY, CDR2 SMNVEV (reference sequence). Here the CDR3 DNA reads TGTGCCAGCAGTTTAGGGAGCTCTGGGGCCAACGTCCTGACTTTC. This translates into CASSLGSSGANVLTF.

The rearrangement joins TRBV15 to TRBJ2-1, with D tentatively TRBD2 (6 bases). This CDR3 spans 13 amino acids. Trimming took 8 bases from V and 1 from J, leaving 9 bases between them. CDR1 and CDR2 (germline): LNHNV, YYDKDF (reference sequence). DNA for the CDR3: TGTGCCACCGGAGGGCCGTCCTACAATGAGCAGTTCTTC. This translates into CATGGPSYNEQFF.

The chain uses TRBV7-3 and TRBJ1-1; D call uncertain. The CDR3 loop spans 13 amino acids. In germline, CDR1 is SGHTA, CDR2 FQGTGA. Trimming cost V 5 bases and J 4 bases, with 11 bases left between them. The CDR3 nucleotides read TGTGCCAGCAGCCTTCAGACACGCACTGAAGCTTTCTTT. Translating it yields CASSLQTRTEAFF.

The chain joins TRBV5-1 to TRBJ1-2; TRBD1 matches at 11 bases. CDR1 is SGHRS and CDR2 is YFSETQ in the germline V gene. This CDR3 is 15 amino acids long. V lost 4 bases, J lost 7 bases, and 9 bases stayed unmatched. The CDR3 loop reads CASSHVRDRGSGYTF. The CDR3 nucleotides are TGCGCCAGCAGCCACGTGAGGGACAGGGGGTCTGGCTACACCTTC.

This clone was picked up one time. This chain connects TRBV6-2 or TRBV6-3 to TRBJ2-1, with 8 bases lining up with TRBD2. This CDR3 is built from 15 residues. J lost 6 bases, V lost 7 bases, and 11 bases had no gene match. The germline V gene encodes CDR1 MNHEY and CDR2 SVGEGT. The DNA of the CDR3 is TGTGCCAGCACCCCCCCGGGACTAGTAAGCAATGAGCAGTTCTTC. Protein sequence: CASTPPGLVSNEQFF.

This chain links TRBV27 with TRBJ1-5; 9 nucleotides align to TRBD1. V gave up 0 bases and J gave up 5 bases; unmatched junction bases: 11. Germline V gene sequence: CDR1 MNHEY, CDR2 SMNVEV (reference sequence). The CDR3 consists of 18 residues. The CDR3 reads CASSLSTHRGLLDQPQHF. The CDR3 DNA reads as TGTGCCAGCAGTTTATCCACCCACAGGGGGCTGCTGGATCAGCCCCAGCATTTT.

CDR3 sequence reads: CASRNPGGVDGYTF. DNA for the CDR3: TGTGCCAGCAGGAATCCAGGGGGCGTGGATGGCTACACCTTC. The V call is TRBV6-5, the J call TRBJ1-2; TRBD1 matches at 8 bases. Germline assignment: CDR1 MNHEY and CDR2 SVGAGI. The V segment lost 6 bases and the J segment 6 bases; nucleotides outside the gene matches: 9. The length of the CDR3 is 14 residues.

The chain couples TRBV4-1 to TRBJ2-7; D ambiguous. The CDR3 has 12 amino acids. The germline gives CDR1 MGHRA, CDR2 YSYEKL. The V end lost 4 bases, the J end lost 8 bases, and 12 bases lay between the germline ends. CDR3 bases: TGCGCCAGCAGCCCTGACTTGGAGAAGCAGTACTTC. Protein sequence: CASSPDLEKQYF.

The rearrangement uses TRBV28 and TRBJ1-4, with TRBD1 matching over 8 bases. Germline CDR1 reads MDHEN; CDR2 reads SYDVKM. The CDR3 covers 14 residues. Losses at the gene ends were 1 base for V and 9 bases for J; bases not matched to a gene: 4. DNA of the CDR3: TGTGCCAGCAGTTTATCGGGGACAGGCAAAAAACTGTTTTTT. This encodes CASSLSGTGKKLFF.

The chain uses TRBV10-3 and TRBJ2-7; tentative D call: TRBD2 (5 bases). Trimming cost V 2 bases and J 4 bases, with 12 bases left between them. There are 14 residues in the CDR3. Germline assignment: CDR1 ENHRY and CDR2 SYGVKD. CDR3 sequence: CAISELTAAYEQYF. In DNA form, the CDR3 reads TGTGCCATCAGTGAGCTCACAGCGGCTTACGAGCAGTACTTC.

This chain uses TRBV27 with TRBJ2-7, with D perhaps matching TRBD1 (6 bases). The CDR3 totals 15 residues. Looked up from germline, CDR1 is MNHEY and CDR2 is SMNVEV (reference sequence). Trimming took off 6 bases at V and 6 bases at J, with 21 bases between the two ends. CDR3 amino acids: CASRPRRQAAGEQYF. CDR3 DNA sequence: TGTGCCAGCAGACCACGGCGACAGGCGGCCGGCGAGCAGTACTTC.

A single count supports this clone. CDR3 residues: CASSSGSSPLHF. The CDR3 DNA reads as TGTGCCAGCAGTTCCGGTAGCTCACCCCTCCACTTT. This sequence joins TRBV5-4 and TRBJ1-6; D gene uncertain. The V end was cut by 5 bases, the J end by 10 bases, with 10 bases between. Germline lookup yields CDR1 SGHNT and CDR2 YYREEE (reference sequence). The CDR3 totals 12 residues.

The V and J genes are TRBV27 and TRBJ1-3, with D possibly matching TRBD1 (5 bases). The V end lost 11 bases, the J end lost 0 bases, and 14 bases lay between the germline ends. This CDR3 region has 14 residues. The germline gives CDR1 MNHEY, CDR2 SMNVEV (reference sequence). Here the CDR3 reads CASRRGGSGNTIYF. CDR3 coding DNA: TGTGCCTCTAGGAGGGGAGGCTCTGGAAACACCATATATTTT.

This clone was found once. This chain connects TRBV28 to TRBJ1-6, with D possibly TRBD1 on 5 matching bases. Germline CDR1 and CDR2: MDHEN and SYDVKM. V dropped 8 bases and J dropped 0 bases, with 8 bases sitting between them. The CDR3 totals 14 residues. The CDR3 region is CASGAISYNSPLHF. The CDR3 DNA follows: TGTGCCAGCGGGGCGATCTCCTATAATTCACCCCTCCACTTT.

Written as DNA, the CDR3 is TGCGCCAGCAGCCAAGATAGCGGACTAGCGGGATACAATGAGCAGTTCTTC. Its translation is CASSQDSGLAGYNEQFF. The chain has TRBV4-3 and TRBJ2-1; 12 nucleotides match TRBD2. The J segment lost 4 bases and the V segment lost 0 bases, leaving 4 bases of the junction unmatched. CDR1 LGHNA and CDR2 YSLEER come from the germline V gene. The CDR3 is made up of 17 amino acids.

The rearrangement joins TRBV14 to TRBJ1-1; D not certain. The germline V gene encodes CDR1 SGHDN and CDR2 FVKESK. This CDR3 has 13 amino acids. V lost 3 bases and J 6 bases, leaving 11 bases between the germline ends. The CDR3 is CASSQRVLAEAFF. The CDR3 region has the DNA TGTGCCAGCAGCCAGAGGGTTCTGGCTGAAGCTTTCTTT.

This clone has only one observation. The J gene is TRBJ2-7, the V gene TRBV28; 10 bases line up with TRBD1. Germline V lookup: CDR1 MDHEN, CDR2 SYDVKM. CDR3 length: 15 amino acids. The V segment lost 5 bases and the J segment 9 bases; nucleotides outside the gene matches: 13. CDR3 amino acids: CASSLPNDRGRWQYF. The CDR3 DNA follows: TGTGCCAGCAGTCTCCCTAACGACAGGGGGCGCTGGCAGTACTTC.

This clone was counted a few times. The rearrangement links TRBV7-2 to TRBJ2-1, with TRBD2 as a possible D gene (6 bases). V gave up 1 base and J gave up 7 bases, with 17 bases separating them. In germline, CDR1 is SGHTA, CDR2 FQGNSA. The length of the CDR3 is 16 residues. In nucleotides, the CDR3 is TGTGCCAGCAGCTTAGGGGGCGGGAAACGTCGGAATGAGCAGTTCTTC. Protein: CASSLGGGKRRNEQFF.

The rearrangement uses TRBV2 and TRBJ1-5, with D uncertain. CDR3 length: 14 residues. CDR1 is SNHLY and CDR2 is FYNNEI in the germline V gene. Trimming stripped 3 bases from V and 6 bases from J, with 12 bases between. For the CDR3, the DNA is TGTGCCAGCAGTGACGGCGGGGTGGCTCAGCCCCAGCATTTT. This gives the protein CASSDGGVAQPQHF.

Here the CDR3 DNA reads TGTGCCAGTCTACTAGCGGGAGGTGACAATGAGCAGTTCTTC. Residues: CASLLAGGDNEQFF. The chain carries TRBV19 and TRBJ2-1; 12 nucleotides agree with TRBD2. This CDR3 region has 14 residues. The junction had 4 bases not matched to a gene; V was cut back by 8 bases and J by 5 bases. Germline-derived CDR1 and CDR2 are LNHDA and SQIVND (reference sequence).

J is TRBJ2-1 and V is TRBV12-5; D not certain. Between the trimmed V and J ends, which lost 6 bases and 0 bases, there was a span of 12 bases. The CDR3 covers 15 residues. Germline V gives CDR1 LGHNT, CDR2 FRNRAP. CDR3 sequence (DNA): TGTGCTAGTGGCCTTGGTTCGAGCTCCTACAATGAGCAGTTCTTC. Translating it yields CASGLGSSSYNEQFF.

CDR3 protein: CSSFRDTSYGYTF. In DNA, the CDR3 is TGCAGCTCATTTAGGGACACCTCCTATGGCTACACCTTC. The chain is built from TRBV29-1 and TRBJ1-2, with D maybe TRBD1 (6 bases). From germline, CDR1 is SQVTM and CDR2 ANQGSEA. The V gene lost 8 bases and the J gene lost 4 bases, with 17 bases spanning the gap. The CDR3 extends over 13 amino acids.

This chain's CDR3 is CAWNAGTSSGNTIYF. The CDR3 DNA follows: TGTGCCTGGAATGCAGGGACTAGCTCTGGAAACACCATATATTTT. The J gene is TRBJ1-3, the V gene TRBV30; possible D gene TRBD1, 5 bases. This CDR3 contains 15 residues. V dropped 4 bases and J dropped 0 bases, with 13 bases sitting between them. The germline V gene encodes CDR1 GTSNPN and CDR2 SVGIG (reference sequence).

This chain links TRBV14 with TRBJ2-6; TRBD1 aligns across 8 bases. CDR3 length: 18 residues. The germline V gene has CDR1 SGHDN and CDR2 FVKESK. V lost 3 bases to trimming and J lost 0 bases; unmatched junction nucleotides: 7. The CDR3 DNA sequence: TGTGCCAGCAGCCACTATGGACAGGGAGGCTCTGGGGCCAACGTCCTGACTTTC. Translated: CASSHYGQGGSGANVLTF. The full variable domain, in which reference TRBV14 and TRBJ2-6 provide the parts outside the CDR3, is EAGVTQFPSHSVIEKGQTVTLRCDPISGHDNLYWYRRVMGKEIKFLLHFVKESKQDESGMPNNRFLAERTGGTYSTLKVQPAELEDSGVYFCASSHYGQGGSGANVLTFGAGSRLTVL.

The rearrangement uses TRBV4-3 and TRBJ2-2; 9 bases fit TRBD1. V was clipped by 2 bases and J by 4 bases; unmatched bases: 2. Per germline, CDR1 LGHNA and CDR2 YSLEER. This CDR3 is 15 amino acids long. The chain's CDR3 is CASSQNRGLTGELFF. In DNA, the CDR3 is TGCGCCAGCAGCCAAAACAGGGGGCTCACCGGGGAGCTGTTTTTT.

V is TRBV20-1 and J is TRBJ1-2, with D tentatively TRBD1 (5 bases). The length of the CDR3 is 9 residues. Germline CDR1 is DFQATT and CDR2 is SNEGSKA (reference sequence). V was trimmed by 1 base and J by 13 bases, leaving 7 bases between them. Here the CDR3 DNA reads TGCAGTGCTAGAGGGGGGGGCACCTTC. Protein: CSARGGGTF.